Each of the 19 T cell receptor beta chains below was sequenced from the same sample in a study of blood T cell repertoires in COVID-19 (dated by TCRdb to the early 2020s). The protocol used for the library was the immunoSEQ multiplex PCR assay. The table was pulled from immuneACCESS by TCRdb, which kept in-frame rearrangements only. Such tables lose some clones; where checked, under half of the loss comes from unresolved V genes, and the rest has no known cause. For this sample there are some 200,000 clones; roughly nine tenths appear just once. The top ten clones comprise approximately 11% of the sample. The sample consisted of peripheral blood. The receptors originated from a woman aged 60-75 years with COVID-19, enrolled during active disease.

This chain links TRBV6-5 with TRBJ2-5; 9 bases agree with TRBD1. The V and J ends lost 6 bases and 5 bases, in that order; junction bases with no gene match: 4. This CDR3 is built from 13 residues. The V gene's germline CDR1 is MNHEY and CDR2 SVGAGI. The CDR3 region is CASRSTGGETQYF. The CDR3 coding sequence is TGTGCCAGCAGATCCACAGGGGGCGAGACCCAGTACTTC.

The chain couples TRBV13 to TRBJ1-5; no definite D call. V lost 3 bases and J lost 6, with 9 bases in between. The CDR3 spans 13 residues. From germline, CDR1 is PRHDT and CDR2 FYEKMQ (reference sequence). The CDR3 coding sequence is TGTGCCAGCAGCTTCGGTATCTTTCAGCCCCAGCATTTT. It translates to CASSFGIFQPQHF.

The sample holds one count of this clone. The chain links TRBV7-6 to TRBJ2-2, with 11 nucleotides matching TRBD2. Germline V CDR1 and CDR2: SGHVS, FNYEAQ. The ends lost 5 bases at V and 7 bases at J; junction bases unmatched: 12. The CDR3 length is 17 residues. This CDR3 is CASSRGLAVLGGGELFF. Written as DNA, the CDR3 is TGTGCCAGCAGCCGGGGACTAGCGGTGCTCGGGGGCGGGGAGCTGTTTTTT.

The chain has TRBV28 and TRBJ2-7, with 15 bases identical to TRBD2. With V trimmed by 5 bases and J by 2 bases, 7 bases remained unmatched. CDR1 and CDR2 from the germline V gene are MDHEN and SYDVKM. The length of the CDR3 is 17 residues. CDR3 amino acids: CASSPRTSGRAPYEQYF. CDR3 DNA: TGTGCCAGCAGTCCGAGGACTAGCGGGAGGGCCCCCTACGAGCAGTACTTC.

The chain is built from TRBV7-3 and TRBJ1-4; tentatively, D is TRBD1 (5 bases). Looked up from germline, CDR1 is SGHTA and CDR2 is FQGTGA. The CDR3 loop spans 16 amino acids. V was cut by 7 bases and J by 4 bases, with 19 bases left in between. DNA of the CDR3: TGTGCCAGCACTATACAGGAACCGGGCCTTAATGAAAAACTGTTTTTT. Amino acids: CASTIQEPGLNEKLFF.

The chain links TRBV27 to TRBJ2-1, with 10 bases matching TRBD2. The V gene's germline CDR1 is MNHEY and CDR2 SMNVEV (reference sequence). CDR3 length equals 17 residues. Losses at the gene ends were 3 bases for V and 7 bases for J; bases not matched to a gene: 12. The CDR3 loop is CASSLSRIGLAVNEQFF. CDR3 DNA sequence: TGTGCCAGCAGTTTGTCCCGGATTGGACTAGCGGTAAATGAGCAGTTCTTC.

The chain joins TRBV5-1 to TRBJ1-1; a possible D gene is TRBD1 (6 bases). Germline V gene lookup returns CDR1 SGHRS and CDR2 YFSETQ. With 4 bases removed from V and 0 bases from J, the gap between germline ends came to 16 bases. The CDR3 runs to 16 residues. Here the CDR3 reads CASSPRQATMNTEAFF. In DNA form, the CDR3 reads TGCGCCAGCAGCCCCCGACAGGCTACCATGAACACTGAAGCTTTCTTT.

V usage is TRBV6-2 or TRBV6-3 and J usage is TRBJ1-2; the D gene is possibly TRBD1 (6 bases). From germline, CDR1 is MNHEY and CDR2 SVGEGT. The CDR3 runs 17 residues. V lost 0 bases, J lost 5 bases, and 19 bases lay in between. CDR3 DNA sequence: TGTGCCAGCAGTTACTCGAATGCGGGGGCGCGAGTTTATGGCTACACCTTC. Amino acid sequence: CASSYSNAGARVYGYTF.

J is TRBJ2-7 and V is TRBV12-3 or TRBV12-4, with D tentatively TRBD2 (5 bases). The CDR3 is made up of 13 amino acids. Trimming removed 5 bases from V and 3 bases from J, with 11 bases in between. CDR3 sequence reads: CASSPGILYEQYF. DNA of the CDR3: TGTGCCAGCAGTCCGGGAATCCTCTACGAGCAGTACTTC.

This chain uses TRBV2 with TRBJ1-5; D is unresolved. The V and J ends lost 11 bases and 3 bases respectively, with 17 bases between them. Germline CDR1 is SNHLY and CDR2 is FYNNEI. The CDR3 sequence is 14 residues long. DNA of the CDR3: TGTGCCGGAAAGCGGGCTGGAGACAATCAGCCCCAGCATTTT. Its translation: CAGKRAGDNQPQHF.

The gene calls are TRBV5-6 and TRBJ1-5; 11 nucleotides align to TRBD1. V gave up 3 bases and J gave up 6 bases; unmatched junction bases: 5. This CDR3 comprises 15 residues. Per the germline V gene, CDR1 is SGHDT and CDR2 is YYEEEE. The CDR3 region has the DNA TGTGCCAGCAGCTCGGGACAGGGGGGTTTTCAGCCCCAGCATTTT. It encodes CASSSGQGGFQPQHF.

The rearrangement uses TRBV2 and TRBJ2-7; no definite D call. CDR3 size: 11 residues. The V end was cut by 6 bases, the J end by 2 bases, with 5 bases between. The germline V gene encodes CDR1 SNHLY and CDR2 FYNNEI. CDR3 DNA sequence: TGTGCCAGCAGGTCAACCTACGAGCAGTACTTC. Translating it yields CASRSTYEQYF. The full variable domain, rest sourced from reference TRBV2 and TRBJ2-7, is EPEVTQTPSHQVTQMGQEVILRCVPISNHLYFYWYRQILGQKVEFLVSFYNNEISEKSEIFDDQFSVERPDGSNFTLKIRSTKLEDSAMYFCASRSTYEQYFGPGTRLTVT.

J is TRBJ1-2 and V is TRBV15; 11 nucleotides line up with TRBD1. CDR3 length: 15 residues. Trimming at V came to 3 bases and at J to 1 base, leaving 1 base not matched to a gene. Germline lookup yields CDR1 LNHNV and CDR2 YYDKDF (reference sequence). The CDR3 nucleotides are TGTGCCACCAGCAGGGACAGGGGGCATAACTATGGCTACACCTTC. Its translation: CATSRDRGHNYGYTF. Full variable domain (rest looked up from reference TRBV15 and TRBJ1-2): DAMVIQNPRYQVTQFGKPVTLSCSQTLNHNVMYWYQQKSSQAPKLLFHYYDKDFNNEADTPDNFQSRRPNTSFCFLDIRSPGLGDTAMYLCATSRDRGHNYGYTFGSGTRLTVV.

The gene calls are TRBV24-1 and TRBJ1-1; no firm D call. This CDR3 is built from 14 residues. Germline loops: CDR1 KGHDR, CDR2 SFDVKD. The ends were cut back, 7 bases at V and 1 base at J, with 12 bases in the middle. The CDR3 nucleotides read TGTGCCACCAGGTCCCCTGGAGGGAACACTGAAGCTTTCTTT. It codes for CATRSPGGNTEAFF.

The chain combines TRBV2 with TRBJ2-7, with TRBD2 identical over 8 bases. The germline CDR1 and CDR2 sequences are SNHLY and FYNNEI. The CDR3 spans 15 residues. The V and J ends lost 6 bases and 1 base, in that order; junction bases with no gene match: 8. The CDR3 sequence: CASRRGAGESYEQYF. In DNA form, the CDR3 reads TGTGCCAGCAGGAGGGGAGCGGGAGAGTCCTACGAGCAGTACTTC. The variable domain in full, with the rest retrieved from reference TRBV2 and TRBJ2-7, is EPEVTQTPSHQVTQMGQEVILRCVPISNHLYFYWYRQILGQKVEFLVSFYNNEISEKSEIFDDQFSVERPDGSNFTLKIRSTKLEDSAMYFCASRRGAGESYEQYFGPGTRLTVT.

The gene calls are TRBV23-1 and TRBJ1-6; 7 bases line up with TRBD1. TRBV23-1 is assigned to the ORF class and has an uncertain function. V dropped 2 bases and J dropped 3; count of bases not matched to a gene: 25. The CDR3 covers 23 residues. Here the CDR3 DNA reads TGCGCCAGCAGTCAAATCCTCGGCGACCGGGACAGAAGCACTAAAAGCTATAATTCACCCCTCCACTTT. Translated, it gives CASSQILGDRDRSTKSYNSPLHF.

This chain connects TRBV5-1 to TRBJ1-3; D possibly corresponds to TRBD1 (6 bases). The V and J ends lost 4 bases and 2 bases respectively, with 10 bases between them. CDR3 length: 14 amino acids. CDR1 is SGHRS and CDR2 is YFSETQ in the germline V gene. The CDR3 sequence is CASSIEGAGNTIYF. For the CDR3, the DNA is TGCGCCAGCAGCATAGAGGGGGCTGGAAACACCATATATTTT.

The rearrangement joins TRBV24-1 to TRBJ2-1; TRBD2 aligns across 10 bases. Trimming took 1 base from V and 7 from J; bases not matched to a gene: 12. In germline, CDR1 is KGHDR, CDR2 SFDVKD. This CDR3 has 18 amino acids. As DNA, the CDR3 is TGTGCCACCAGTGATTTTGGGTGGGCTAGCGGGAGAGATAATGAGCAGTTCTTC. Translating gives CATSDFGWASGRDNEQFF.

The V and J genes are TRBV7-2 and TRBJ1-2; D gene uncertain. CDR3 length: 14 residues. Germline V gene lookup returns CDR1 SGHTA and CDR2 FQGNSA. V was pared by 1 base and J by 5 bases, with 11 bases between. CDR3 nucleotide sequence: TGTGCCAGCAGCTTAGTCCCAGGAAATTATGGCTACACCTTC. Translation gives CASSLVPGNYGYTF.